This T cell receptor (beta chain) was obtained from a study of shared clonotypes between healthy human individuals. Original analysis: Sequence data from immunoSEQ were junction-only and lacked quality scores; consequently, filtering differed. Profiled with immunoSEQ multiplex PCR; TCRdb holds only in-frame clones, not every one. For V, J and clone size, that table is used; D and trimming come from the DNA. Here the sample spans 2,500,000 or so clones, roughly 93% being singletons. Worth noting for this clone: Its specificity is unknown.

V was clipped by 5 bases and J by 0 bases; unmatched bases: 6. The germline gives CDR1 SGHVS, CDR2 FQNEAQ. The CDR3 sequence is 16 residues long. Study-level findings and limits: Clonotype sharing across several donors was observed for around 5% of naive CD4 clonotypes.

The chain links TRBV7-8 to TRBJ1-2; 10 positions match TRBD1. The clonotype originates from a young man in good health. Some clones in this sample may be carry-over from other donors' samples. Material: naive CD4+ T cells from PBMCs. Subset noted: CD45RA+ positively selected. CDR3 DNA sequence: TGTGCCAGCAGCGTGGGACAGGGGTCCTCTAACTATGGCTACACCTTC. Its protein is CASSVGQGSSNYGYTF.